These 2 T cell receptor beta chains were sequenced from one sample in a study of regulatory T cells in long-lasting Graves disease. This sample's time point: persistent/refractory GD, antithyroid drugs over 5 years with positive TRAb. Following extraction of RNA from PBMCs, that RNA was used to make the TCR library. Both iRepertoire HTBI primers and Arm-PCR of CDR3 regions were used to build the TCR beta libraries. Via MiXCR, TCRdb re-called the multiplex PCR reads, giving one row per CDR3 protein. The sample lists approximately 440,000 distinct CDR3 sequences; around 20% were seen once. Sample: peripheral blood mononuclear cells (PBMCs), taken when the disease was refractory, from a patient treated with antithyroid drugs. The source is a female donor with Graves disease.

The J gene is TRBJ1-1, the V gene TRBV12-3 or TRBV12-4; D gene uncertain. V lost 2 bases and J 7 bases, leaving 11 bases between the germline ends. This CDR3 has 13 amino acids. In DNA, the CDR3 is TGTGCCAGCAGTTTAAGAGCCGGAGGTGAAGCTTTCTTT. Protein product: CASSLRAGGEAFF.

This clonotype was seen many times. The chain links TRBV2 to TRBJ2-7; TRBD2 is a possible D gene (7 bases). This CDR3 spans 15 amino acids. V was clipped by 2 bases and J by 1 base, with 12 bases between them. Per the germline V gene, CDR1 is SNHLY and CDR2 is FYNNEI. The CDR3 DNA is TGTGCCAGCAGTGAACCGGGGGGCGTTTCCTACGAGCAGTACTTC. It codes for CASSEPGGVSYEQYF.